Listed below are T cell receptor beta chains from one sample, sequenced in a study of T cells after yellow fever vaccination. TCRdb fed the 5' RACE reads into MiXCR, producing one record per CDR3 protein. The sample contains a few hundred thousand distinct CDR3 sequences, 3% to 4.5% of which appear only once. The sequencing here drew on PBMCs, taken 5 days after the yellow fever booster vaccination. The receptors stem from a man aged 18 to 35 who received the YFV17D yellow fever vaccine. CDR3s include the opening cysteine and the closing phenylalanine or tryptophan. Fields, in order: CDR3 DNA, CDR3 protein, clone size, D gene, J gene, V gene, CDR3 length. The D gene is left open where the match is weak. Not all rows give a size; the values are once, few, many and, for expanded clones, a class.

TGCGCCAGCAGCATCGACGGAATGAACACTGAAGCTTTCTTT CASSIDGMNTEAFF NA NA TRBJ1-1 TRBV5-1 14
TGCGCCAGCAGCTTGGAAGGGGTGAGGGACGAGCAGTACTTC CASSLEGVRDEQYF many NA TRBJ2-7 TRBV5-1 14
TGTGCCAGCCAAGACAGGGCTACCACTGAAGCTTTCTTT CASQDRATTEAFF few TRBD1 TRBJ1-1 TRBV18 13
TGTGCCAGCAGCCAAAGCGGGGGGGCCCGCGAGACCCAGTACTTC CASSQSGGARETQYF many TRBD2 TRBJ2-5 TRBV4-2 15
TGTGCCAGCAGTTGGTCGGGGGATACGCAGTATTTT CASSWSGDTQYF NA NA TRBJ2-3 TRBV28 12
TGTGCCAGCAGCCCACAGTTGGGCGCTAATGAAAAACTGTTTTTT CASSPQLGANEKLFF NA NA TRBJ1-4 TRBV7-6 15
TGCAGCGTCACTAACACGGCCTCCTACGAGCAGTACTTC CSVTNTASYEQYF many NA TRBJ2-7 TRBV29-1 13
TGCAGTGTTAGCAGGGGGAACACCGGGGAGCTGTTTTTT CSVSRGNTGELFF many NA TRBJ2-2 TRBV20-1 13
TGCGCCAGCAGCCAAGATCACCAGGGTTATCCCTATGGCTACACCTTC CASSQDHQGYPYGYTF few NA TRBJ1-2 TRBV4-3 16
TGTGCCAGCAGTTTACGACTAGCGTCCTACAATGAGCAGTTCTTC CASSLRLASYNEQFF NA TRBD2 TRBJ2-1 TRBV27 15
TGTGCCTGGAGCGGGACAGGGAAAGAGACCCAGTACTTC CAWSGTGKETQYF few TRBD1 TRBJ2-5 TRBV30 13
TGCAGCGTTCAAGGGGATAGCAATCAGCCCCAGCATTTT CSVQGDSNQPQHF few NA TRBJ1-5 TRBV29-1 13
TGTGCCAGCAGTTGGGGAGGGCGGGGGGACCACCTAAAAGAGACCCAGTACTTC CASSWGGRGDHLKETQYF few TRBD2 TRBJ2-5 TRBV6-6 18
TGTGCCAGCAGCTGGCAGACAGGGGTGGGGTCACCCCTCCACTTT CASSWQTGVGSPLHF NA TRBD1 TRBJ1-6 TRBV11-2 15
TGTGCCAGCAAAAGGACAGGGGACCTCAACAATGAGCAGTTCTTC CASKRTGDLNNEQFF few TRBD1 TRBJ2-1 TRBV6-4 15
TGTGCCAGCACCACTCGTGGTGCCGTACGCTCCTACGAGCAGTACTTC CASTTRGAVRSYEQYF many NA TRBJ2-7 TRBV6-6 16
TGCAGCGTTGGAACAGGGCGTGGAGAGACCCAGTACTTC CSVGTGRGETQYF few NA TRBJ2-5 TRBV29-1 13
TGTGCCAGCAGCCCTCGGGGGGACTACGTCAATGAGCAGTTCTTC CASSPRGDYVNEQFF many TRBD2 TRBJ2-1 TRBV2 15
TGCAGTGCTAGGAGGGGCGGGACAGACTACGAGCAGTACTTC CSARRGGTDYEQYF few NA TRBJ2-7 TRBV20-1 14
TGTGCCAGCAGTTACTCTACGGGACACGTTGGTTCACCCCTCCACTTT CASSYSTGHVGSPLHF few NA TRBJ1-6 TRBV6-5 16
TGCGCCAGGGGGGACGACACCGGGGAGCTGTTTTTT CARGDDTGELFF NA NA TRBJ2-2 TRBV23-1 12
TGTGCCAGCAGCTCGACCGACAGGGTTAAGTTGTCTGGTTCACCCCTCCACTTT CASSSTDRVKLSGSPLHF many TRBD1 TRBJ1-6 TRBV7-9 18
TGTGCCAGCAGCCGGGGTGAGCTGAAAGCTTTCTTT CASSRGELKAFF few NA TRBJ1-1 TRBV12-3/TRBV12-4 12
TGTGCCAGCAGATTGGCCGGGGCTGGGACTGAAGCTTTCTTT CASRLAGAGTEAFF many NA TRBJ1-1 TRBV7-2 14
TGTGCCAGCAGCTTAGAAGGCAGCTCCTACAATGAGCAGTTCTTC CASSLEGSSYNEQFF many NA TRBJ2-1 TRBV7-2 15